The present TCR beta chain was sequenced within a study of response to subunit inactivated influenza vaccine. Study observations and caveats: Few additional T cells are recruited per seasonal influenza vaccination, authors suggested.

The CDR3 consists of 12 residues. The ends lost 7 bases at V and 14 bases at J; junction bases unmatched: 12. Germline V gene data show CDR1 as SGDLS and CDR2 as YYNGEE. Comments on this clonotype: Antigen unknown.

TCRdb analysed the RT-PCR reads with MiXCR anew, one entry per CDR3 protein. The sample includes about 520,000 distinct CDR3 sequences, roughly 27% seen only once; the top ten take 1.5% to 2%. The J gene is TRBJ1-2, the V gene TRBV9; 9 bases are a match to TRBD1. Source: CD4+ T cells sorted from PBMCs, taken 4 to 6 days after vaccination. The clonotype was recovered from a man between 50 and 59 years old who received an inactivated influenza vaccine. CDR3 region: CASGGTGKRRTF. The CDR3 DNA sequence: TGTGCCAGCGGCGGGACAGGGAAGCGAAGGACCTTC.